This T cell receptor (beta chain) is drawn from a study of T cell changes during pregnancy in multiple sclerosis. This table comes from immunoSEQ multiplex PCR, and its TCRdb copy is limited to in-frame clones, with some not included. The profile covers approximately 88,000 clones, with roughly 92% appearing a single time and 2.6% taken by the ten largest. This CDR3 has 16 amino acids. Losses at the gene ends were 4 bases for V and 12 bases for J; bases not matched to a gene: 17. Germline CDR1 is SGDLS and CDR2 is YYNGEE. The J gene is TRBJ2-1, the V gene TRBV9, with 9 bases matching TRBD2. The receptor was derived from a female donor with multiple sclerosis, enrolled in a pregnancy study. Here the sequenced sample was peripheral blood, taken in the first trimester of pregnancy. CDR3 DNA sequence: TGTGCCAGCAGCACCCGCCAGGGGAGTAGCGGGAGTAGGCAGTTCTTC. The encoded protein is CASSTRQGSSGSRQFF.